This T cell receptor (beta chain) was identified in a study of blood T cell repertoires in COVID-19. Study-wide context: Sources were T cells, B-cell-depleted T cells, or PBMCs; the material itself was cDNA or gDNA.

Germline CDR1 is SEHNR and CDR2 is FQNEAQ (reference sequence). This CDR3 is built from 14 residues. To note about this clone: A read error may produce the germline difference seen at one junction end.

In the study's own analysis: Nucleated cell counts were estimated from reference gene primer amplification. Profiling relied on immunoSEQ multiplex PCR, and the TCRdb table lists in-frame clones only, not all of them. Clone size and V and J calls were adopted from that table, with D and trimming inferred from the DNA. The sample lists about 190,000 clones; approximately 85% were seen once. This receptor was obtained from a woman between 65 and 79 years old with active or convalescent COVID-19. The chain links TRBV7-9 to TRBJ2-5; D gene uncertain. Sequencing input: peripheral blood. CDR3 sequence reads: CASSLADWRETQYF. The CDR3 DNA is TGTGCCAGCAGTTTAGCCGATTGGAGAGAGACCCAGTACTTC.